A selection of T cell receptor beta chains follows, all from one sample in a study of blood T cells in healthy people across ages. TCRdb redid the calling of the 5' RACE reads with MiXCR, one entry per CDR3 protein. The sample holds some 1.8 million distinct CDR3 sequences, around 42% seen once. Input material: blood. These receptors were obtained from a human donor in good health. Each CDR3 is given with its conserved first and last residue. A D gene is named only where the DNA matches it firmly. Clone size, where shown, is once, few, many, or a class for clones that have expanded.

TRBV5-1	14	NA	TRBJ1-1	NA	TGCGCCAGCAGCTTGGGACACCTTGAGCTTGGAGCTTTCTTT	CASSLGHLELGAFF
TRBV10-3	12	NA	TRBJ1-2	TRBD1	TGTGCCATCGGGATGACAGGGGATGGCTACACCTTC	CAIGMTGDGYTF
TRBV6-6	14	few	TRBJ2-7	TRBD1	TGTGCCAGCAGGAAGGGACAGTCCTCCTACGAGCAGTACTTC	CASRKGQSSYEQYF
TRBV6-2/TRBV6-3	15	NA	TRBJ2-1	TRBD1	TGTGCCAGCAGTCCTACAGGGGGCACAACGGGTGAGCAGTTCTTC	CASSPTGGTTGEQFF
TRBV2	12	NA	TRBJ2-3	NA	TGTGCCAGCAGTGAAATGGGAGTGTCACAGTATTTT	CASSEMGVSQYF
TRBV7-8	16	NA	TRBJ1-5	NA	TGTGCCAGCAGCTTAGGGGGCAGGGGACACGGGCAGCCCCAGCATTTT	CASSLGGRGHGQPQHF
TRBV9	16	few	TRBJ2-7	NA	TGTGCCAGCAGCGTAGGTCCGGATGCACTCGAGGACGAGCAGTACTTC	CASSVGPDALEDEQYF
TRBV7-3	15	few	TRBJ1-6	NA	TGTGCCAGCATCAATGGGGGACTGTATAATTCACCCCTCCACTTT	CASINGGLYNSPLHF
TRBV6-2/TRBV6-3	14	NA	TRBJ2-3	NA	TGTGCCAGCAGGATGGGCCTTGCCAGGGATACGCAGTATTTT	CASRMGLARDTQYF
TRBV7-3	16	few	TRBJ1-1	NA	TGTGCCAGCAGCTTAGGGCCAGGGCTTATGAACACTGAAGCTTTCTTT	CASSLGPGLMNTEAFF
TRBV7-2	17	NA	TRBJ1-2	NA	TGTGCCAGCAGCCAATTTAGGGGGGCGGCTATCTGGGGTGGCTACACCTTC	CASSQFRGAAIWGGYTF
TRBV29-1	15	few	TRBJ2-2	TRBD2	TGCAGCGCTGAAACTAGCGGGGGTCACACCGGGGAGCTGTTTTTT	CSAETSGGHTGELFF
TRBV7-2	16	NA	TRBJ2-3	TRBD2	TGTGCCAGCAGCTTAGCGCCGAGCGGGGGATCAGATACGCAGTATTTT	CASSLAPSGGSDTQYF
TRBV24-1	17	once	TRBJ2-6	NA	TGTGCCACCAGTGATGACGGGGTGGTCTCTGGGGCCAACGTCCTGACTTTC	CATSDDGVVSGANVLTF
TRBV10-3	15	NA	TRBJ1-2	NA	TGTGCCATCAGTGAGTCGCAGGGCCTAAACTATGGCTACACCTTC	CAISESQGLNYGYTF
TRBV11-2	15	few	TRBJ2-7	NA	TGTGCCAGCAGCTTATTGAACAGGGGGGGGGACGAGCAGTACTTC	CASSLLNRGGDEQYF
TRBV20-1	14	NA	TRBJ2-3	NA	TGCAGTACCTGGGATAGCGGTAGCACAGATACGCAGTATTTT	CSTWDSGSTDTQYF
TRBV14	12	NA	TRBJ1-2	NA	TGTGCCAGCAGCCCCGGGAGCGGCGGCTACACCTTC	CASSPGSGGYTF
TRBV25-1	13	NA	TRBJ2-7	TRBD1	TGTGCCAGCAGTGGGTGGGGGACAGACGAGCAGTACTTC	CASSGWGTDEQYF
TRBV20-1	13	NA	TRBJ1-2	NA	TGCAGTGCCCCCCTCGGGGTAGGGTATGGCTACACCTTC	CSAPLGVGYGYTF
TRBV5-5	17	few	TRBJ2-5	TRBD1	TGTGCCAGCAGCACCAGGACAGGTGAATACTACCAAGAGACCCAGTACTTC	CASSTRTGEYYQETQYF
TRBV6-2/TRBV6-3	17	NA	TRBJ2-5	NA	TGTGCCAGCAGTTACTCGGACGGAATTGCCGTGGGAGAGACCCAGTACTTC	CASSYSDGIAVGETQYF
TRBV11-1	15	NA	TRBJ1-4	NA	TGTGCCAGCAGCTTAAATTCGCAAAGCAATGAAAAACTGTTTTTT	CASSLNSQSNEKLFF
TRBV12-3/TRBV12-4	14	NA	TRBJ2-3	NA	TGTGCCAGCAGACACCGGGCAGGCACAGATACGCAGTATTTT	CASRHRAGTDTQYF
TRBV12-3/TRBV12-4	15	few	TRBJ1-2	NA	TGTGCCAGCAGTTCGACTGATACATACTACTATGGCTACACCTTC	CASSSTDTYYYGYTF
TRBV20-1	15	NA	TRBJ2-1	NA	TGCAGTGCTAGAGATCGACGAGAAGTGGAAAATGAGCAGTTCTTC	CSARDRREVENEQFF
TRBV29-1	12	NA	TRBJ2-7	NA	TGCAGCGCCGACGACAGTTACAATGAGCAGTACTTC	CSADDSYNEQYF
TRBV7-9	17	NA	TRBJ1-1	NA	TGTGCCAGCAGCCAACCGACACCACAGATTTCGAACACTGAAGCTTTCTTT	CASSQPTPQISNTEAFF
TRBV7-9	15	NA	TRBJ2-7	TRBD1	TGTGCCAGCAGCCAAGGGACAGGGAGTACCTACGAGCAGTACTTC	CASSQGTGSTYEQYF
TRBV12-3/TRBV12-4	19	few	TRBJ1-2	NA	TGTGCCAGCAGTTTAGAGCTTGCTATTACAGGGCAAGTAATCTATGGCTACACCTTC	CASSLELAITGQVIYGYTF
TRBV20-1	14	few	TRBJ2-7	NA	TGCAGTGCTAAGATTACCCCTGGGTCCTACGAGCAGTACTTC	CSAKITPGSYEQYF
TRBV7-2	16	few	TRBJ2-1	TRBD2	TGTGCCAGCAGCTTAGTCGCGGGACTAGGGCTACACGAGCAGTTCTTC	CASSLVAGLGLHEQFF
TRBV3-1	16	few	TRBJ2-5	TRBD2	TGTGCCAGCAGCCATAATGATATAGCGGGGGAAGAGACCCAGTACTTC	CASSHNDIAGEETQYF
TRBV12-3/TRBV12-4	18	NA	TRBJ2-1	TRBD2	TGTGCCAGCAGTTCAGTAGCGGGGGGCCGGAGCTCCTACAATGAGCAGTTCTTC	CASSSVAGGRSSYNEQFF
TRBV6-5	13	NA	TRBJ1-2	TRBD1	TGTGCCAGCAGTTACACCGGACAGGATGGCTACACCTTC	CASSYTGQDGYTF
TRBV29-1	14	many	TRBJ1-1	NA	TGCAGCGTTGCTGGGGGCGGTTCGAACACTGAAGCTTTCTTT	CSVAGGGSNTEAFF
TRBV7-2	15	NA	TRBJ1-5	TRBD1	TGTGCCAGCAGACCTTGGACAGGATCGAGTCAGCCCCAGCATTTT	CASRPWTGSSQPQHF
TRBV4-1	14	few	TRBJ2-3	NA	TGCGCCAGCAGCCAAGCGGGGTCAGGACGGGAGCAGTATTTT	CASSQAGSGREQYF
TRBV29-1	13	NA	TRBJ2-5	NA	TGCAGCGTTTCCCGGACGGTGGAAGAGACCCAGTACTTC	CSVSRTVEETQYF
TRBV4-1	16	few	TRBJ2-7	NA	TGCGCCAGCAGCCAAGATCATGGTGGGGGGAATTACGAGCAGTACTTC	CASSQDHGGGNYEQYF
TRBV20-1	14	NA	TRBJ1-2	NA	TGCAGTGCTAGAGATCAACAGGGTGTCTATGGCTACACCTTC	CSARDQQGVYGYTF
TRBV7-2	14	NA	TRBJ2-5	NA	TGTGCCAGCAGCCCGACACGTAGGGGAGAGACCCAGTACTTC	CASSPTRRGETQYF
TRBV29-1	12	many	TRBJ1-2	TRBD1	TGCAGCGTGTCGGGACAGGGTTACGGCTACACCTTC	CSVSGQGYGYTF
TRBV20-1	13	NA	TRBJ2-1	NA	TGCAGCCATTCAACGGGGGCCTACAATGAGCAGTTCTTC	CSHSTGAYNEQFF
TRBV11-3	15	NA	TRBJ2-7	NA	TGTGCCAGCAGCTTTGGCGGGACATCTTCCTACGAGCAGTACTTC	CASSFGGTSSYEQYF
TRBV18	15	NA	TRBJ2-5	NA	TGTGCCACCACACCGACTGGAGGACCCCAAGAGACCCAGTACTTC	CATTPTGGPQETQYF
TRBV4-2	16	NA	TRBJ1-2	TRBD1	TGTGCCAGCAGCCAGGAGGGGGGACAGGTTATTATGGGCTACACCTTC	CASSQEGGQVIMGYTF
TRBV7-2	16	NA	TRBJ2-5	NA	TGTGCCAGCAGCTTAGCGCTCAGGCGGGCCCAGGAGACCCAGTACTTC	CASSLALRRAQETQYF
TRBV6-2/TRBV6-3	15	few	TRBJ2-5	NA	TGTGCCAGCAGTTACGGCGGGCTGATCCAAGAGACCCAGTACTTC	CASSYGGLIQETQYF
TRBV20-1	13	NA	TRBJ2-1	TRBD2	TGCAGTGCTAATAGCGGGGGAGACAATGAGCAGTTCTTC	CSANSGGDNEQFF
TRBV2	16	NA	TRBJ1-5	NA	TGTGCCAGCAGTGTATACGGTTTATATAGCAATCAGCCCCAGCATTTT	CASSVYGLYSNQPQHF
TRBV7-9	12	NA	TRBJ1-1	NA	TGTGCCAGCATACTAATGAACACTGAAGCTTTCTTT	CASILMNTEAFF
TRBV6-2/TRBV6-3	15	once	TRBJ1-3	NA	TGTGCCAGCAGACCCTCCGGGACTCCGGGAAACACCATATATTTT	CASRPSGTPGNTIYF
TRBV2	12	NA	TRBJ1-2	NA	TGTGTCAGCAGTACGGACAGTGGTGGCTACACCTTC	CVSSTDSGGYTF
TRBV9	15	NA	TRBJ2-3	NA	TGTGCCAGCAGCGTAGGCGGGCCGGGCACAGATACGCAGTATTTT	CASSVGGPGTDTQYF
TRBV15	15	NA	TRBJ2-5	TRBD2	TGTGCCACCCGACTAGCGGGGGGCATCCAAGAGACCCAGTACTTC	CATRLAGGIQETQYF
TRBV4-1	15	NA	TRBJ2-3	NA	TGCGCCAGCAGCCTCCCGGGACTCCTCACAGATACGCAGTATTTT	CASSLPGLLTDTQYF
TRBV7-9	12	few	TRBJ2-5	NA	TGTGCCAGCAGCTTGGACATCGAGACCCAGTACTTC	CASSLDIETQYF
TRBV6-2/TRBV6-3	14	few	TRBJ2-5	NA	TGTGCCAGCAGTCATTTCGGGCTTCAAGAGACCCAGTACTTC	CASSHFGLQETQYF
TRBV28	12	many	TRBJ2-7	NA	TGTGCCAGCAGGGGCTTGGGCTACGAGCAGTACTTC	CASRGLGYEQYF